These 15 T cell receptor beta chains share one sample of origin, sequenced in a study of blood T cells in healthy people across ages (dated by TCRdb to between 2014 and 2017). Preparation of the library involved 5' RACE. TCRdb names Illumina HiSeq 2500 as the instrument used. A second PCR of about 6 to 12 cycles was run with a J-beta primer mix and a sample-barcoded 5' primer. TCRdb applied fastp at Q25 and MiXCR to the public reads, then kept only in-frame beta chains. All rows with the same CDR3 protein become a single entry with the most common DNA and genes. The sample data list around 970,000 distinct CDR3 sequences, and approximately 50% of these were observed just once. 20% to 25% of the sample rests with the top ten. Material: blood. The receptors derive from a woman in her sixties or seventies in good health.

The chain couples TRBV7-9 to TRBJ2-7; TRBD2 aligns across 10 bases. The last part of the DNA fits TRBJ2-1 better; the J call may be wrong. This CDR3 is built from 15 residues. CDR1 is SEHNR, CDR2 FQNEAQ, per germline (reference sequence). In nucleotides, the CDR3 is TGTGCCAGCAGCCCCCGGGGAGCGGGAGGGACTGAGCAGTTCTTC. Translating gives CASSPRGAGGTEQFF.

This clonotype was detected a few times. This chain uses TRBV28 with TRBJ2-7; 9 nucleotides match TRBD1. V shed 6 bases and J 4 bases; nucleotides not matched to a gene: 10. The germline V gene encodes CDR1 MDHEN and CDR2 SYDVKM. The length of the CDR3 is 15 residues. The CDR3: CASRPIQGAEYEQYF. The CDR3, as DNA: TGTGCCAGCAGACCGATACAGGGGGCGGAATACGAGCAGTACTTC. Full variable domain (rest looked up from reference TRBV28 and TRBJ2-7): DVKVTQSSRYLVKRTGEKVFLECVQDMDHENMFWYRQDPGLGLRLIYFSYDVKMKEKGDIPEGYSVSREKKERFSLILESASTNQTSMYLCASRPIQGAEYEQYFGPGTRLTVT.

V and J are TRBV18 and TRBJ1-5; D may be TRBD1 (5 bases). The CDR3 length is 16 residues. The germline V and J ends were trimmed by 6 bases and 7 bases, with 22 bases remaining between them. From germline, CDR1 is KGHSH and CDR2 LQKENI. The CDR3 nucleotides are TGTGCCAGCTCCCCGAGTTGGCTAGATCGGGGCCAGCCCCAGCATTTT. This encodes CASSPSWLDRGQPQHF.

The table lists this clonotype with a few counts. This chain joins TRBV29-1 and TRBJ2-3; D perhaps matches TRBD1 (5 bases). Deletions cut 0 bases from V and 3 bases from J, with 19 bases between. The CDR3 covers 17 residues. In germline, CDR1 is SQVTM, CDR2 ANQGSEA. CDR3 loop: CSVEDLLADNETDTQYF. CDR3 sequence (DNA): TGCAGCGTTGAAGATCTTCTGGCGGACAATGAGACAGATACGCAGTATTTT.

V and J are TRBV7-2 and TRBJ1-2; D remains unclear. Trimming cost V 7 bases and J 0 bases, with 18 bases left between them. The CDR3 contains 16 residues. Germline V lookup: CDR1 SGHTA, CDR2 FQGNSA. CDR3 coding DNA: TGTGCCAGCACCTCACTGTGGAGCCAAGCTAACTATGGCTACACCTTC. The encoded protein is CASTSLWSQANYGYTF.

The gene calls are TRBV11-2 and TRBJ2-7; TRBD1 matches 8 bases. Germline loops: CDR1 SGHAT, CDR2 FQNNGV. This CDR3 contains 14 residues. V dropped 6 bases and J dropped 3; count of bases not matched to a gene: 7. CDR3 protein: CASRKTGVGYEQYF. CDR3 coding DNA: TGTGCCAGCAGGAAGACAGGGGTGGGCTACGAGCAGTACTTC.

In nucleotides, the CDR3 is TGTGCCATTTCAGCGGGAGGTGTCAATGAGCAGTTCTTC. It translates to CAISAGGVNEQFF. This sequence joins TRBV10-3 and TRBJ2-1; 9 positions agree with TRBD2. J was trimmed by 6 bases and V by 9 bases; bases with no gene match: 6. Germline lookup yields CDR1 ENHRY and CDR2 SYGVKD. The CDR3 has 13 amino acids.

Many counts were recorded for this clonotype. The CDR3 sequence: CSVEGLAKNIQYF. DNA for the CDR3: TGCAGCGTTGAGGGTTTGGCCAAAAACATTCAGTACTTC. The V gene is TRBV29-1, the J gene TRBJ2-4, with no clear D. The V and J ends lost 3 bases and 1 base respectively, with 7 bases between them. The CDR3 consists of 13 residues. CDR1 is SQVTM, CDR2 ANQGSEA, per germline. The variable domain in full, with the rest retrieved from reference TRBV29-1 and TRBJ2-4, is SAVISQKPSRDICQRGTSLTIQCQVDSQVTMMFWYRQQPGQSLTLIATANQGSEATYESGFVIDKFPISRPNLTFSTLTVSNMSPEDSSIYLCSVEGLAKNIQYFGAGTRLSVL.

The chain recombines TRBV18 with TRBJ2-3, with a tentative D call TRBD2 (6 bases). Germline V gene sequence: CDR1 KGHSH, CDR2 LQKENI. V was clipped by 5 bases and J by 1 base, with 16 bases between them. There are 16 residues in the CDR3. The CDR3 DNA reads TGTGCCAGCTCAACGGCTTCGGGGGTGGGCACAGATACGCAGTATTTT. Amino acid sequence: CASSTASGVGTDTQYF.

The V and J genes are TRBV5-1 and TRBJ2-6; tentative D call: TRBD1 (6 bases). The length of the CDR3 is 19 residues. Germline V gene sequence: CDR1 SGHRS, CDR2 YFSETQ. Deletions cut 3 bases from V and 0 bases from J, with 19 bases between. The CDR3 is CASSSTGTPVNSGANVLTF. The CDR3, as DNA: TGCGCCAGCAGCTCAACCGGGACACCTGTTAACTCTGGGGCCAACGTCCTGACTTTC. Full variable domain (rest looked up from reference TRBV5-1 and TRBJ2-6): KAGVTQTPRYLIKTRGQQVTLSCSPISGHRSVSWYQQTPGQGLQFLFEYFSETQRNKGNFPGRFSGRQFSNSRSEMNVSTLELGDSALYLCASSSTGTPVNSGANVLTFGAGSRLTVL.

This clonotype was seen a single time. V is TRBV5-1 and J is TRBJ1-4; 10 bases align to TRBD1. The ends lost 3 bases at V and 6 bases at J; junction bases unmatched: 2. The CDR3 spans 14 residues. Germline values: CDR1 SGHRS, CDR2 YFSETQ. In nucleotides, the CDR3 is TGCGCCAGCAGCTCGGGACAGGGGCATGAAAAACTGTTTTTT. Its translation is CASSSGQGHEKLFF. Full variable domain (outside the CDR3, taken from reference TRBV5-1 and TRBJ1-4): KAGVTQTPRYLIKTRGQQVTLSCSPISGHRSVSWYQQTPGQGLQFLFEYFSETQRNKGNFPGRFSGRQFSNSRSEMNVSTLELGDSALYLCASSSGQGHEKLFFGSGTQLSVL.

The chain carries TRBV9 and TRBJ2-5; D not resolved. The CDR3 runs to 16 residues. CDR1 is SGDLS, CDR2 YYNGEE, per germline. The germline V and J ends were trimmed by 2 bases and 2 bases, with 16 bases remaining between them. The CDR3 here is CASSVGYQPVQETQYF. CDR3 nucleotides: TGTGCCAGCAGCGTGGGCTACCAGCCCGTTCAAGAGACCCAGTACTTC.

The J gene is TRBJ1-2, the V gene TRBV7-9, with D perhaps TRBD1 (5 bases). Trimming took off 5 bases at V and 0 bases at J, with 7 bases between the two ends. CDR1 and CDR2 (germline): SEHNR, FQNEAQ (reference sequence). The CDR3 contains 13 residues. Here the CDR3 DNA reads TGTGCCAGCAGCGTGACAGCTAACTATGGCTACACCTTC. Translation gives CASSVTANYGYTF. The full variable domain, completed using reference TRBV7-9 and TRBJ1-2, is DTGVSQNPRHKITKRGQNVTFRCDPISEHNRLYWYRQTLGQGPEFLTYFQNEAQLEKSRLLSDRFSAERPKGSFSTLEIQRTEQGDSAMYLCASSVTANYGYTFGSGTRLTVV.

This clonotype showed up just a few times. J is TRBJ1-4 and V is TRBV5-1; weak D call: TRBD1 (6 bases). Germline values: CDR1 SGHRS, CDR2 YFSETQ. Trimming took off 5 bases at V and 5 bases at J, with 13 bases between the two ends. The CDR3 has 14 amino acids. CDR3 loop: CASSGVTGNEKLFF. The CDR3 region has the DNA TGCGCCAGCAGTGGGGTGACAGGAAATGAAAAACTGTTTTTT. Complete variable domain (other parts from reference TRBV5-1 and TRBJ1-4): KAGVTQTPRYLIKTRGQQVTLSCSPISGHRSVSWYQQTPGQGLQFLFEYFSETQRNKGNFPGRFSGRQFSNSRSEMNVSTLELGDSALYLCASSGVTGNEKLFFGSGTQLSVL.

This clonotype has more than one count but fewer than ten. This sequence joins TRBV30 and TRBJ1-2; D might be TRBD1 (5 bases). CDR3 size: 12 residues. Germline lookup yields CDR1 GTSNPN and CDR2 SVGIG (reference sequence). The ends were cut back, 5 bases at V and 6 bases at J, with 13 bases in the middle. DNA for the CDR3: TGTGCCTGGGGGAGGACAAACGATGGCTACACCTTC. Protein sequence: CAWGRTNDGYTF.